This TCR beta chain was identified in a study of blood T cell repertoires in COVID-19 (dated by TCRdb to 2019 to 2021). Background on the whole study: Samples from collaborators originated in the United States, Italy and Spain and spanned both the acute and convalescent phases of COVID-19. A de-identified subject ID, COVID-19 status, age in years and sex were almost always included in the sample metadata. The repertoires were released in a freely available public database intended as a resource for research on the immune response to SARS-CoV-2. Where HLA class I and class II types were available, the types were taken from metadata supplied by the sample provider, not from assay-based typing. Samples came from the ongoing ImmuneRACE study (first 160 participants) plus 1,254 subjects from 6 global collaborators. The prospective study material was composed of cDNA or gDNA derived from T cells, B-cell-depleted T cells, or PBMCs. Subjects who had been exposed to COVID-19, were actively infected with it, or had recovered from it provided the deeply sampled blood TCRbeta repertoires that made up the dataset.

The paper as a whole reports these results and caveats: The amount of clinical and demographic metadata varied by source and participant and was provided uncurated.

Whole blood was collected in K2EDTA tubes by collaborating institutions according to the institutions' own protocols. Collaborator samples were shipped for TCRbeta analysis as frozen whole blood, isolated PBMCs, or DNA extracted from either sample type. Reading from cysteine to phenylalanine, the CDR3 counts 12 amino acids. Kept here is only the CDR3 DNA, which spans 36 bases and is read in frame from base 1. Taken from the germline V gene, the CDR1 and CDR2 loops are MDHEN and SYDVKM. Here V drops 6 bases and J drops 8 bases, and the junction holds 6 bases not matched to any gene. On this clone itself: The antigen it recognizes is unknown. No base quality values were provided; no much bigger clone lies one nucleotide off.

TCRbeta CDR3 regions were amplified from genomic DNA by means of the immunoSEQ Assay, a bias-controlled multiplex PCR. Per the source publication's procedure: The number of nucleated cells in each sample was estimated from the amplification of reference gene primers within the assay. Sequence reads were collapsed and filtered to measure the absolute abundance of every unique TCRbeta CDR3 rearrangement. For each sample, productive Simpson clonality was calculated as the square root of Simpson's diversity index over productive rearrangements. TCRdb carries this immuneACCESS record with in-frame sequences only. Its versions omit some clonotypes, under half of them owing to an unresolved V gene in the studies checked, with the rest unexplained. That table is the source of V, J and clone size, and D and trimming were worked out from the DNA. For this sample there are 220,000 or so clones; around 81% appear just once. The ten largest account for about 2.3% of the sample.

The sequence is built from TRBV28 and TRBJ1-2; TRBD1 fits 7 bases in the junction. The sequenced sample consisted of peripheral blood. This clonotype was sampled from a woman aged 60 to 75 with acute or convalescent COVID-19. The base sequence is TGTGCCAGCAGATCGACAGGGTACGGCTACACCTTC. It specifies CASRSTGYGYTF.